The clone carrying this T cell receptor beta chain was observed a few times. No antigen is known for it. These data originate in a study of blood T cells in healthy people across ages. About the research overall: About one barcoded beta molecule was captured per two T cells (by template switching).

For the second PCR, which ran for about 6 to 11 cycles, a sample-barcoded 5' primer and a J-beta primer mix were used. TCRdb re-derived calls from the 5' RACE reads in MiXCR, one entry per CDR3 protein. The table shows under 800,000 distinct CDR3 sequences, with under 25% occurring only once. Study results and caveats: The study found TCR beta diversity correlated strongly with naive T cell percentage.

Per germline, CDR1 LNHDA and CDR2 SQIVND (reference sequence). V was shortened by 3 bases and J by 6 bases, with 11 bases between the two germline ends. The CDR3 has 14 residues. This clonotype was obtained from a man between 65 and 80 years old in good health. Sequences were obtained from blood. This chain connects TRBV19 to TRBJ2-2, with a weak D call TRBD1 (6 bases). CDR3: CASSIGQISGELFF. DNA for the CDR3: TGTGCCAGTAGTATTGGACAGATCTCCGGGGAGCTGTTTTTT.